A single sample is the source of the 18 T cell receptor beta chains below, sequenced in a study of OX40 agonist ivuxolimab in advanced cancers. Data came from immunoSEQ multiplex PCR; TCRdb stores just in-frame clones and leaves some out. Among around 79,000 clones listed, approximately 85% were seen once. Source: CD4+ or CD8+ T cells sorted from blood, taken in a trial of the OX40 agonist ivuxolimab. The receptors originated from an adult with an advanced solid tumor such as melanoma, head and neck, liver or kidney cancer.

The chain carries TRBV7-2 and TRBJ1-6; D unclear. V lost 1 base, J lost 8 bases, and 12 bases lay in between. Per germline, CDR1 SGHTA and CDR2 FQGNSA. The CDR3 has 15 amino acids. CDR3 bases: TGTGCCAGCAGCTTAGTTTCCAGGAGCGATTCACCCCTCCACTTT. This translates into CASSLVSRSDSPLHF.

The chain joins TRBV20-1 to TRBJ2-5; D gene unclear. Germline lookup yields CDR1 DFQATT and CDR2 SNEGSKA (reference sequence). The CDR3 runs 11 residues. The CDR3 sequence is CRASYQETQYF. The CDR3 DNA reads as TGCAGGGCGTCCTACCAAGAGACCCAGTACTTC.

The chain has TRBV6-1 and TRBJ2-3, with 12 bases identical to TRBD2. V lost 4 bases, J lost 3 bases, and 5 bases stayed unmatched. Germline CDR1 reads MNHNS; CDR2 reads SASEGT. CDR3 length: 16 residues. Here the CDR3 reads CASSVLAGGLTDTQYF. In DNA, the CDR3 is TGTGCCAGCAGTGTCCTAGCGGGGGGGCTTACAGATACGCAGTATTTT.

The rearrangement joins TRBV18 to TRBJ2-7; a weak D match, TRBD2 (6 bases). The CDR3 is 15 amino acids. CDR1 is KGHSH, CDR2 LQKENI, per germline. V was pared by 1 base and J by 1 base, with 11 bases between. The CDR3 DNA follows: TGTGCCAGCTCACCACAACCGGGAGAATCCTACGAGCAGTACTTC. This translates into CASSPQPGESYEQYF.

The chain uses TRBV7-2 and TRBJ2-7; D is unclear. The CDR3 has 14 amino acids. V gave up 1 base and J gave up 6 bases, with 13 bases separating them. CDR1 and CDR2 (germline): SGHTA, FQGNSA. The CDR3 protein is CASSLGAGTREQYF. The CDR3 nucleotides read TGTGCCAGCAGCTTAGGGGCAGGAACGCGCGAGCAGTACTTC.

The chain is built from TRBV7-2 and TRBJ2-7, with D possibly being TRBD1 (6 bases). V lost 5 bases, J lost 0 bases, and 14 bases lay in between. Germline loops: CDR1 SGHTA, CDR2 FQGNSA. The CDR3 loop spans 15 amino acids. CDR3 sequence: CASSPSRQDSYEQYF. The CDR3 DNA sequence: TGTGCCAGCAGCCCCTCTAGACAGGACTCCTACGAGCAGTACTTC.

The chain links TRBV30 to TRBJ2-1; maybe TRBD1 (6 bases). The CDR3 contains 17 residues. V was cut by 1 base and J by 1 base, with 17 bases left in between. CDR1 and CDR2 (germline): GTSNPN, SVGIG (reference sequence). The CDR3 DNA sequence: TGTGCCTGGAGTGGAGGGGGTCGGGTTCATTCCTACAATGAGCAGTTCTTC. This translates into CAWSGGGRVHSYNEQFF.

The chain has TRBV6-5 and TRBJ2-5; tentative D call: TRBD1 (5 bases). The V and J ends lost 7 bases and 2 bases respectively, with 14 bases between them. This CDR3 is built from 14 residues. The germline V gene encodes CDR1 MNHEY and CDR2 SVGAGI. Here the CDR3 DNA reads TGTGCCAGCACCCAAACAGGCGGACAAGAGACCCAGTACTTC. Amino acids: CASTQTGGQETQYF.

The genes are TRBV28 and TRBJ1-2; D remains ambiguous. CDR3 size: 10 residues. The V and J ends lost 5 bases and 6 bases respectively, with 4 bases between them. Germline CDR1 reads MDHEN; CDR2 reads SYDVKM. The CDR3 DNA reads as TGTGCCAGCAGTCGGGATGGCTACACCTTC. As protein: CASSRDGYTF.

Concerning this clone: Other DNA sequences in this specimen translate into the identical CDR3. This rearrangement joins TRBV7-8 to TRBJ1-5; D may be TRBD1 (5 bases). The CDR3 covers 16 residues. V was cut by 1 base and J by 3 bases, with 13 bases left in between. Germline-derived CDR1 and CDR2 are SGHVS and FQNEAQ. Here the CDR3 DNA reads TGTGCCAGCAGCTTAGGTAGACAGTGGGCCAATCAGCCCCAGCATTTT. As protein: CASSLGRQWANQPQHF.

This clone was seen a few times. V and J are TRBV29-1 and TRBJ1-1; TRBD1 agrees at 8 bases. The CDR3 is 14 amino acids. J was trimmed by 8 bases and V by 4 bases; bases with no gene match: 12. The germline V gene encodes CDR1 SQVTM and CDR2 ANQGSEA. CDR3 sequence reads: CSVGKDRAATEAFF. DNA for the CDR3: TGCAGCGTTGGTAAGGACAGGGCCGCGACGGAAGCTTTCTTT.

This chain links TRBV7-2 with TRBJ2-5; D not certain. The CDR3 runs 15 residues. Germline-derived CDR1 and CDR2 are SGHTA and FQGNSA. Trimming removed 1 base at V and 5 bases at J, with 14 bases between. CDR3 region: CASSLDAAKSETQYF. The CDR3 nucleotides read TGTGCCAGCAGCTTAGACGCGGCTAAATCGGAGACCCAGTACTTC.

J is TRBJ1-6 and V is TRBV4-3; D gene uncertain. V lost 4 bases and J 9 bases, leaving 10 bases between the germline ends. Germline lookup yields CDR1 LGHNA and CDR2 YSLEER. The CDR3 covers 13 residues. CDR3 amino acids: CASSRQKGSPLHF. For the CDR3, the DNA is TGCGCCAGCAGCCGCCAGAAGGGTTCACCCCTCCACTTT.

This rearrangement joins TRBV9 to TRBJ2-5, with 7 positions matching TRBD2. J was trimmed by 1 base and V by 3 bases; bases with no gene match: 3. The germline V gene encodes CDR1 SGDLS and CDR2 YYNGEE. The CDR3 totals 14 residues. CDR3 in amino acids: CASSGWGGQETQYF. CDR3 DNA sequence: TGTGCCAGCAGCGGATGGGGGGGCCAAGAGACCCAGTACTTC. Full variable domain (remainder filled in from reference TRBV9 and TRBJ2-5): DSGVTQTPKHLITATGQRVTLRCSPRSGDLSVYWYQQSLDQGLQFLIQYYNGEERAKGNILERFSAQQFPDLHSELNLSSLELGDSALYFCASSGWGGQETQYFGPGTRLLVL.

The V and J genes are TRBV5-1 and TRBJ2-7, with TRBD2 matching over 9 bases. Unmatched junction bases numbered 10, after V lost 4 bases and J lost 2 bases. The germline CDR1 and CDR2 sequences are SGHRS and YFSETQ. CDR3 length: 16 amino acids. DNA for the CDR3: TGCGCCAGCAGCCCCCGGGCTAGCGGGGATGCCTACGAGCAGTACTTC. It specifies CASSPRASGDAYEQYF.

V and J are TRBV5-1 and TRBJ1-2; 9 bases agree with TRBD1. This CDR3 is built from 14 residues. The V gene's germline CDR1 is SGHRS and CDR2 YFSETQ. Germline trimming cut 4 bases from V and 4 bases from J; bases unmatched to any gene: 5. The CDR3 sequence is CASSTGTGLYGYTF. In DNA form, the CDR3 reads TGCGCCAGCAGCACCGGGACAGGGCTCTATGGCTACACCTTC.

The CDR3 reads CSAQDGLGRPQHF. CDR3 in DNA: TGCAGCGCCCAGGACGGTTTAGGTCGGCCCCAGCATTTT. This rearrangement joins TRBV29-1 to TRBJ1-5; D unresolved. The ends were cut back, 7 bases at V and 9 bases at J, with 19 bases in the middle. Germline CDR1 SQVTM, CDR2 ANQGSEA. The CDR3 consists of 13 residues.

The chain uses TRBV7-2 and TRBJ1-2; 7 bases map to TRBD1. Unmatched junction bases numbered 6, after V lost 3 bases and J lost 8 bases. The CDR3 consists of 13 residues. In germline, CDR1 is SGHTA, CDR2 FQGNSA. CDR3 in amino acids: CASSFDRAAGYTF. CDR3 nucleotide sequence: TGTGCCAGCAGCTTCGACAGGGCGGCCGGCTACACCTTC.